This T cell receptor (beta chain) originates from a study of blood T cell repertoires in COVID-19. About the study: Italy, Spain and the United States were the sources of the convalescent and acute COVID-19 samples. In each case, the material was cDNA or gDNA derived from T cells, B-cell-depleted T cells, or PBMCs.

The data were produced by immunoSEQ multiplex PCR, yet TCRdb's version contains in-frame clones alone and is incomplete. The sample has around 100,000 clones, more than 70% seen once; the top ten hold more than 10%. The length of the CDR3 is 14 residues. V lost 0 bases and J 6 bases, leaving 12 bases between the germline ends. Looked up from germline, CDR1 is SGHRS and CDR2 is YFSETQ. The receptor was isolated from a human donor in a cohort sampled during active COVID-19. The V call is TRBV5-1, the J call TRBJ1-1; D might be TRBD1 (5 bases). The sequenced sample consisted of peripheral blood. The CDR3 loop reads CASSLGQGRAEAFF. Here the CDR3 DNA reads TGCGCCAGCAGCTTGGGGCAGGGTCGAGCTGAAGCTTTCTTT.